The next 11 T cell receptor beta chains were all read from a single sample in a study of blood T cell repertoires in COVID-19. Some clones are missing from TCRdb's copy, which holds only in-frame ones; the method was immunoSEQ multiplex PCR. The sample has more than 400,000 clones, approximately 85% seen once. The sample consisted of peripheral blood. These receptors were taken from a human donor in a cohort sampled during active COVID-19.

The chain is built from TRBV7-9 and TRBJ1-1, with D unclear. The V end lost 1 base, the J end lost 9 bases, and 15 bases lay between the germline ends. Per germline, CDR1 SEHNR and CDR2 FQNEAQ (reference sequence). This CDR3 is built from 14 residues. This CDR3 reads CASSLGSGTPKAFF. The CDR3, as DNA: TGTGCCAGCAGCTTAGGAAGCGGTACCCCGAAAGCTTTCTTT.

The CDR3 DNA sequence: TGTGCCAGCTCACCACCTAACGGGGAGACCCAGTACTTC. This codes for CASSPPNGETQYF. J is TRBJ2-5 and V is TRBV18; no firm D call. V was clipped by 0 bases and J by 5 bases, with 7 bases between them. In germline, CDR1 is KGHSH, CDR2 LQKENI. The length of the CDR3 is 13 residues.

The chain combines TRBV7-2 with TRBJ2-5; TRBD1 is a possible D gene (6 bases). Germline lookup yields CDR1 SGHTA and CDR2 FQGNSA. With 5 bases removed from V and 3 bases from J, the gap between germline ends came to 16 bases. This CDR3 has 15 residues. The CDR3 DNA is TGTGCCAGCAGCCCAGCCCAGGGGTGGGAAGAGACCCAGTACTTC. Protein product: CASSPAQGWEETQYF.

The rearrangement uses TRBV6-5 and TRBJ1-1, with a possible D match to TRBD1 (6 bases). Per germline, CDR1 MNHEY and CDR2 SVGAGI. The CDR3 sequence is 13 residues long. Trimming shortened V by 8 bases and J by 3 bases, and 13 bases separated the two germline ends. Written as DNA, the CDR3 is TGTGCCAGCCTATCGGGGGGCCACACTGAAGCTTTCTTT. Amino acid sequence: CASLSGGHTEAFF.

The sample holds one count of this clone. The chain employs TRBV11-2 and TRBJ2-7, with 7 nucleotides matching TRBD1. With V trimmed by 3 bases and J by 1 base, 3 bases remained unmatched. Germline CDR1 is SGHAT and CDR2 is FQNNGV. This CDR3 is 14 amino acids long. The CDR3 sequence: CASSFGTASYEQYF. The CDR3 DNA sequence: TGTGCCAGCAGCTTTGGGACAGCGTCCTACGAGCAGTACTTC.

The chain joins TRBV11-1 to TRBJ1-1; D perhaps matches TRBD1 (6 bases). There are 14 residues in the CDR3. Germline CDR1 is SGHAT and CDR2 is FQDESV (reference sequence). Trimming pared 5 bases from V and 4 bases from J, leaving 14 bases between. CDR3 residues: CASSPSGQVTEAFF. CDR3 DNA: TGTGCCAGCAGCCCCTCGGGACAAGTCACTGAAGCTTTCTTT.

The chain links TRBV6-5 to TRBJ1-4, with D possibly matching TRBD1 (5 bases). The ends were cut back, 2 bases at V and 4 bases at J, with 14 bases in the middle. The germline gives CDR1 MNHEY, CDR2 SVGAGI. There are 16 residues in the CDR3. The DNA of the CDR3 is TGTGCCAGCAGTTACCGGGGGTCCAGCTATAATGAAAAACTGTTTTTT. Its protein is CASSYRGSSYNEKLFF.

The chain uses TRBV9 and TRBJ2-7, with D possibly matching TRBD2 (6 bases). The CDR3 sequence is 14 residues long. Germline assignment: CDR1 SGDLS and CDR2 YYNGEE. V gave up 1 base and J gave up 7 bases, with 15 bases separating them. CDR3 in amino acids: CASSVIAGAGEQYF. CDR3 nucleotide sequence: TGTGCCAGCAGCGTAATAGCCGGGGCGGGAGAGCAGTACTTC.

V and J are TRBV19 and TRBJ2-1; 7 nucleotides line up with TRBD2. The CDR3 runs 16 residues. Trimming cost V 7 bases and J 6 bases; bases outside gene matches: 15. Looked up from germline, CDR1 is LNHDA and CDR2 is SQIVND (reference sequence). CDR3 region: CASTIDSRREVNEQFF. In nucleotides, the CDR3 is TGTGCCAGTACTATCGACTCGAGACGGGAGGTCAATGAGCAGTTCTTC.

The rearrangement joins TRBV5-5 to TRBJ2-1; possibly TRBD2 for D (5 bases). Germline assignment: CDR1 SGHKS and CDR2 YYEKEE (reference sequence). The CDR3 has 15 amino acids. Trimming shortened V by 0 bases and J by 6 bases, and 13 bases separated the two germline ends. The CDR3 sequence: CASSLASLALNEQFF. In nucleotides, the CDR3 is TGTGCCAGCAGCTTGGCCTCTCTAGCTCTCAATGAGCAGTTCTTC.

The V call is TRBV9, the J call TRBJ2-2; no clear D. V lost 0 bases and J lost 3, with 12 bases in between. The length of the CDR3 is 16 residues. CDR1 SGDLS and CDR2 YYNGEE come from the germline V gene. CDR3 sequence: CASSVDPVLDTGELFF. The DNA of the CDR3 is TGTGCCAGCAGCGTAGATCCAGTTTTGGACACCGGGGAGCTGTTTTTT. Variable domain in full (rest from reference TRBV9 and TRBJ2-2): DSGVTQTPKHLITATGQRVTLRCSPRSGDLSVYWYQQSLDQGLQFLIQYYNGEERAKGNILERFSAQQFPDLHSELNLSSLELGDSALYFCASSVDPVLDTGELFFGEGSRLTVL.